Detailed here is one T cell receptor (beta chain). Its antigen is undetermined. Per the germline V gene, CDR1 is SGHNT and CDR2 is YYREEE (reference sequence). The CDR3 sequence is 17 residues long. Trimming took off 0 bases at V and 0 bases at J, with 14 bases between the two ends. The record originates from a study of cytotoxic CD8 clonotypes in ibrutinib-treated CLL. General study results and limits: Baseline clonality was higher than in age-matched healthy donors and moved in step with circulating CD8+ T-cell counts.

The method was immunoSEQ multiplex PCR; TCRdb's version includes in-frame clones alone and lacks a portion of them. Among about 27,000 clones, around 63% were seen once, and the ten largest hold roughly 51%. The chain couples TRBV5-4 to TRBJ2-3, with D possibly being TRBD1 or TRBD2 (6 bases each). The sequenced sample was PBMCs, obtained after 24 months of ibrutinib treatment. This receptor was taken from a human donor with chronic lymphocytic leukemia. CDR3 nucleotides: TGTGCCAGCAGCTTGGAGGGGGGCAGGGGAAGCACAGATACGCAGTATTTT. Amino acids: CASSLEGGRGSTDTQYF.